This TCR beta chain originates from a study of beta chain features in type 1 diabetes. Overall study findings and caveats: Moderate yet significant TCRB CDR3 shortening was seen in Type 1 diabetes patients in all four CD4+ subsets. A possible short-template PCR bias applies equally to patients and controls. VDJ junctions in type 1 diabetes patients carried more deletions and fewer insertions.

Expressed TCRB transcripts got sequenced, as all isolated RNA was reverse transcribed. The protocol was immunoSEQ multiplex PCR, while the TCRdb copy is restricted to in-frame clones and leaves out a portion. The table has almost 350,000 clones, 9.3% seen once; the top ten hold approximately 1%. Note on this clone: Its antigen is still unknown.

The sequence derives from a man aged 25-40 years with type 1 diabetes. The sequenced sample consisted of central memory CD4+ T cells from blood.

CDR3: CASSWGQSYNEQFF. CDR3 in DNA: TGTGCCAGCAGTTGGGGACAGTCCTACAATGAGCAGTTCTTC. This chain joins TRBV7-2 and TRBJ2-1; 7 nucleotides line up with TRBD1. Germline V gene lookup returns CDR1 SGHTA and CDR2 FQGNSA. The CDR3 is made up of 14 amino acids. V dropped 6 bases and J dropped 1; count of bases not matched to a gene: 3.